Sequencing of this T cell receptor (beta chain) was carried out in a study of OX40 agonist ivuxolimab in advanced cancers. Findings and caveats of the study: The CD4+ and CD8+ T cells in the blood had expanded clonally by week 6 at 0.1 to 3.0 mg/kg.

The CDR3 length is 16 residues. Trimming removed 4 bases from V and 0 bases from J, with 13 bases in between. Germline V gene data show CDR1 as LGHNT and CDR2 as FRNRAP. Regarding this clone: The antigen remains unidentified.

Measured with immunoSEQ multiplex PCR; TCRdb has only the in-frame clones, and not every one. The table has about 16,000 clones, 65% to 90% seen once. The receptor's source is an adult with an advanced solid tumor such as melanoma, head and neck, liver or kidney cancer. The sample was CD4+ or CD8+ T cells sorted from blood, taken in a trial of the OX40 agonist ivuxolimab. The chain carries TRBV12-5 and TRBJ1-3, with a tentative D call TRBD1 (5 bases). DNA for the CDR3: TGTGCTAGTGGTTGGGGGGACGGCCGCTCTGGAAACACCATATATTTT. Residues: CASGWGDGRSGNTIYF. The full variable domain, completed using reference TRBV12-5 and TRBJ1-3, is DARVTQTPRHKVTEMGQEVTMRCQPILGHNTVFWYRQTMMQGLELLAYFRNRAPLDDSGMPKDRFSAEMPDATLATLKIQPSEPRDSAVYFCASGWGDGRSGNTIYFGEGSWLTVV.